The 31 T cell receptor beta chains reported below all come from one sample, sequenced in a study of T cell responses to AZD1222 COVID-19 vaccine. Sequencing used immunoSEQ multiplex PCR; TCRdb keeps in-frame clones, though not all of them. The sample shows some 150,000 clones, around 91% of them seen only once. The sample here was peripheral blood, taken on day 0 of AZD1222 vaccination. Every receptor here comes from an adult in good health.

CDR3 in DNA: TGTGCCAGCTCACCCGGACTGAACTATGGCTACACCTTC. Translated: CASSPGLNYGYTF. The chain has TRBV18 and TRBJ1-2; no definite D call. This CDR3 spans 13 amino acids. The V end was cut by 3 bases, the J end by 2 bases, with 7 bases between. Germline lookup yields CDR1 KGHSH and CDR2 LQKENI.

The CDR3 DNA is TGTGCCAGCAGCTTTGGGGGGGCGAAAAACATTCAGTACTTC. Translating gives CASSFGGAKNIQYF. J is TRBJ2-4 and V is TRBV7-2, with TRBD2 as a possible D gene (7 bases). V lost 3 bases and J lost 4, with 10 bases in between. CDR3 size: 14 residues. Germline CDR1 and CDR2: SGHTA and FQGNSA.

The J gene is TRBJ2-7, the V gene TRBV7-3; D perhaps matches TRBD2 (6 bases). This CDR3 region has 13 residues. Per germline, CDR1 SGHTA and CDR2 FQGTGA. The V end was cut by 5 bases, the J end by 4 bases, with 12 bases between. The CDR3: CASSPGGRYEQYF. CDR3 nucleotides: TGTGCCAGCAGCCCCGGAGGGCGGTACGAGCAGTACTTC.

This chain joins TRBV25-1 and TRBJ2-7; 8 bases match TRBD1. With 6 bases clipped from V and 2 bases from J, the junction kept 6 bases outside the gene matches. The CDR3 totals 14 residues. CDR1 is MGHDK and CDR2 is SYGVNS in the germline V gene. The CDR3 is CASRGGQGPYEQYF. The DNA for the CDR3 is TGTGCCAGCAGAGGTGGACAGGGCCCCTACGAGCAGTACTTC.

The CDR3 nucleotides read TGTGCCAGCAGCTTAGGACGGGGGGGCTTTGCAGATACGCAGTATTTT. Encoded protein: CASSLGRGGFADTQYF. This chain connects TRBV7-9 to TRBJ2-3; 8 nucleotides agree with TRBD2. The CDR3 extends over 16 amino acids. Germline V gene lookup returns CDR1 SEHNR and CDR2 FQNEAQ (reference sequence). V lost 1 base and J lost 4; bases outside the gene matches: 7. Complete variable domain (other parts from reference TRBV7-9 and TRBJ2-3): DTGVSQNPRHKITKRGQNVTFRCDPISEHNRLYWYRQTLGQGPEFLTYFQNEAQLEKSRLLSDRFSAERPKGSFSTLEIQRTEQGDSAMYLCASSLGRGGFADTQYFGPGTRLTVL.

The CDR3 DNA reads as TGTGCCAGCAGCTTAGGAAGAACTCCCTCCAATGAGCAGTTCTTC. This gives the protein CASSLGRTPSNEQFF. The gene calls are TRBV11-2 and TRBJ2-1; no definite D call. V was trimmed by 1 base and J by 6 bases, leaving 13 bases between them. The CDR3 covers 15 residues. Germline V lookup: CDR1 SGHAT, CDR2 FQNNGV. Full variable domain (rest looked up from reference TRBV11-2 and TRBJ2-1): EAGVAQSPRYKIIEKRQSVAFWCNPISGHATLYWYQQILGQGPKLLIQFQNNGVVDDSQLPKDRFSAERLKGVDSTLKIQPAKLEDSAVYLCASSLGRTPSNEQFFGPGTRLTVL.

The chain joins TRBV5-6 to TRBJ2-3, with 7 bases matching TRBD2. The ends lost 2 bases at V and 6 bases at J; junction bases unmatched: 6. The CDR3 sequence is 14 residues long. Germline CDR1 reads SGHDT; CDR2 reads YYEEEE. CDR3: CASSFKPGGDTQYF. In DNA, the CDR3 is TGTGCCAGCAGCTTTAAGCCCGGGGGGGATACGCAGTATTTT.

The chain couples TRBV6-6 to TRBJ1-6, with D perhaps TRBD1 (5 bases). Germline V gene data show CDR1 as MNHNY and CDR2 as SVGAGI (reference sequence). The ends were cut back, 5 bases at V and 9 bases at J, with 20 bases in the middle. This CDR3 contains 16 residues. The CDR3 is CASSQDGGVAGSPLHF. The CDR3 DNA sequence: TGTGCCAGCAGTCAGGACGGGGGGGTGGCGGGTTCACCCCTCCACTTT.

The V gene is TRBV4-2, the J gene TRBJ1-5; unclear D gene. This CDR3 is built from 14 residues. Germline V gene sequence: CDR1 LGHNA, CDR2 YNFKEQ. V was trimmed by 0 bases and J by 9 bases, leaving 12 bases between them. CDR3 protein: CASSQDSARRPQHF. DNA for the CDR3: TGTGCCAGCAGCCAAGATAGCGCCAGACGGCCCCAGCATTTT.

V usage is TRBV21-1 and J usage is TRBJ2-3; the D call of TRBD2 is as the table states it, not checked on the DNA. TRBV21-1 counts as a pseudogene. CDR3 length: 18 amino acids. In DNA form, the CDR3 reads TGTGCCAGCAGCAAAGCGCTCCTAGCGGGGGTGATCATCGGTACGCAGTATTTT. It translates to CASSKALLAGVIIGTQYF.

This clone has only one observation. The chain uses TRBV19 and TRBJ2-4; D might be TRBD1 (5 bases). The CDR3 contains 15 residues. CDR1 and CDR2 (germline): LNHDA, SQIVND (reference sequence). V was clipped by 5 bases and J by 0 bases, with 11 bases between them. Here the CDR3 reads CASSVTGLAKNIQYF. In nucleotides, the CDR3 is TGTGCCAGTAGTGTCACAGGTCTAGCCAAAAACATTCAGTACTTC.

The genes are TRBV5-1 and TRBJ2-7; D may be TRBD1 or TRBD2 (5 bases each). V lost 3 bases and J lost 1, with 11 bases in between. CDR1 SGHRS and CDR2 YFSETQ come from the germline V gene. The CDR3 loop spans 14 amino acids. CDR3 protein: CASSWGPPSYEQYF. DNA for the CDR3: TGCGCCAGCAGCTGGGGACCGCCGTCCTACGAGCAGTACTTC.

V and J are TRBV28 and TRBJ1-5; possibly TRBD1 for D (5 bases). Trimming took 6 bases from V and 6 from J, leaving 15 bases between them. The CDR3 loop spans 14 amino acids. CDR1 is MDHEN and CDR2 is SYDVKM in the germline V gene. This CDR3 reads CASRSRGASQPQHF. CDR3 nucleotides: TGTGCCAGCAGGAGTAGGGGCGCGAGTCAGCCCCAGCATTTT.

This CDR3 is CASSTSGNKYNEQFF. CDR3 DNA: TGCGCCAGCAGCACTAGCGGTAATAAGTACAATGAGCAGTTCTTC. The rearrangement links TRBV5-1 to TRBJ2-1, with TRBD2 matching over 8 bases. V trimming: 4 bases; J trimming: 4 bases; junction bases outside the gene matches: 7. Germline V lookup: CDR1 SGHRS, CDR2 YFSETQ. CDR3 length: 15 residues.

This clone occurred once. The genes are TRBV18 and TRBJ2-2, with D possibly matching TRBD2 (5 bases). Trimming left V 2 bases short and J 4 bases short, with 14 bases between. This CDR3 is 16 amino acids long. Germline CDR1 and CDR2: KGHSH and LQKENI. The CDR3 coding sequence is TGTGCCAGCTCACCATGGGCTAGTGAGGGCACCGGGGAGCTGTTTTTT. Its translation: CASSPWASEGTGELFF.

The rearrangement joins TRBV5-1 to TRBJ2-2; TRBD2 is a possible D gene (5 bases). Germline V gene data show CDR1 as SGHRS and CDR2 as YFSETQ. V was shortened by 2 bases and J by 2 bases, with 13 bases between the two germline ends. This CDR3 is built from 16 residues. The DNA of the CDR3 is TGCGCCAGCAGCTTTATCCTCGGGGATAACACCGGGGAGCTGTTTTTT. Protein product: CASSFILGDNTGELFF.

The chain has TRBV7-2 and TRBJ1-1; D remains unclear. Germline lookup yields CDR1 SGHTA and CDR2 FQGNSA. The germline V and J ends were trimmed by 4 bases and 10 bases, with 22 bases remaining between them. The CDR3 is made up of 15 amino acids. CDR3 sequence reads: CASSSPSGPQAVAFF. The CDR3, as DNA: TGTGCCAGCAGCTCCCCATCGGGCCCCCAGGCCGTAGCTTTCTTT.

CDR3 in amino acids: CASSLVTGPEAFF. The CDR3 nucleotides are TGTGCCAGCAGCTTAGTCACGGGCCCTGAAGCTTTCTTT. J is TRBJ1-1 and V is TRBV7-2; no reliable D call. Germline-derived CDR1 and CDR2 are SGHTA and FQGNSA. The CDR3 covers 13 residues. V lost 1 base and J 6 bases, leaving 9 bases between the germline ends.

This clone was seen a single time. The V call is TRBV5-5, the J call TRBJ2-3, with 11 bases matching TRBD2. With 4 bases clipped from V and 8 bases from J, the junction kept 15 bases outside the gene matches. Germline-derived CDR1 and CDR2 are SGHKS and YYEKEE (reference sequence). The CDR3 consists of 17 residues. The CDR3 DNA reads as TGTGCCAGCAGCCCGGGGGTAGCGGGGGGGCGATTAGGTACGCAGTATTTT. It codes for CASSPGVAGGRLGTQYF.

J is TRBJ1-5 and V is TRBV1; TRBD1 is taken as the D call from the table, unchecked against the DNA. TRBV1 is classified as a pseudogene. The CDR3 spans 15 residues. The CDR3: CTSSLKGAVNQPQHF. CDR3 bases: TGCACCAGCAGCCTCAAGGGGGCAGTTAATCAGCCCCAGCATTTT.

The chain recombines TRBV11-1 with TRBJ2-5, with D possibly being TRBD1 or TRBD2 (5 bases each). The V gene's germline CDR1 is SGHAT and CDR2 FQDESV (reference sequence). The CDR3 runs to 14 residues. V was cut by 4 bases and J by 7 bases, with 16 bases left in between. DNA of the CDR3: TGTGCCAGCAGCTACGGGGCCGAGTCAGGGACCCAGTACTTC. Encoded protein: CASSYGAESGTQYF.

The CDR3 sequence: CASSGGSGANVLTF. CDR3 sequence (DNA): TGTGCCAGCAGTGGAGGGTCTGGGGCCAACGTCCTGACTTTC. The V and J genes are TRBV5-5 and TRBJ2-6; D perhaps matches TRBD2 (6 bases). V shed 5 bases and J shed 1 base, with 7 bases lying between them. There are 14 residues in the CDR3. CDR1 and CDR2 from the germline V gene are SGHKS and YYEKEE (reference sequence). Using reference TRBV5-5 and TRBJ2-6 for the parts outside the CDR3, the full variable domain is DAGVTQSPTHLIKTRGQQVTLRCSPISGHKSVSWYQQVLGQGPQFIFQYYEKEERGRGNFPDRFSARQFPNYSSELNVNALLLGDSALYLCASSGGSGANVLTFGAGSRLTVL.

V gene TRBV4-3 combines with J gene TRBJ2-7, with D perhaps matching TRBD2 (6 bases). Trimming shortened V by 1 base and J by 6 bases, and 13 bases separated the two germline ends. Per the germline V gene, CDR1 is LGHNA and CDR2 is YSLEER. The CDR3 loop spans 14 amino acids. CDR3 loop: CASSQGGRGTEQYF. The CDR3 region has the DNA TGCGCCAGCAGCCAAGGGGGTCGGGGGACCGAGCAGTACTTC.

CDR3 DNA: TGTGCCAGCAGTTACTCGGGCACCCTGCATTTT. Its translation is CASSYSGTLHF. The chain uses TRBV6-2 or TRBV6-3 and TRBJ1-5; D is undetermined. The V gene's germline CDR1 is MNHEY and CDR2 SVGEGT. Trimming took 0 bases from V and 15 from J, leaving 9 bases between them. The CDR3 runs to 11 residues.

The V gene is TRBV6-5, the J gene TRBJ1-1, with D perhaps matching TRBD1 (5 bases). Germline V CDR1 and CDR2: MNHEY, SVGAGI. Trimming removed 7 bases at V and 3 bases at J, with 12 bases between. This CDR3 region has 13 residues. The CDR3 DNA reads TGTGCCAGCACCGCATTGGGGGACACTGAAGCTTTCTTT. Translated, it gives CASTALGDTEAFF.

The chain links TRBV6-1 to TRBJ1-1; D ambiguous. Germline V gives CDR1 MNHNS, CDR2 SASEGT. V was clipped by 0 bases and J by 8 bases, with 10 bases between them. This CDR3 has 13 amino acids. CDR3 amino acids: CASSEALRLEAFF. The DNA of the CDR3 is TGTGCCAGCAGTGAAGCCCTCAGACTGGAAGCTTTCTTT.

V gene TRBV7-2 combines with J gene TRBJ2-1; 14 nucleotides line up with TRBD2. Germline-derived CDR1 and CDR2 are SGHTA and FQGNSA. There are 17 residues in the CDR3. Trimming cost V 1 base and J 9 bases; bases outside gene matches: 8. DNA of the CDR3: TGTGCCAGCAGCTTAGTAGCGACTAGCGGGGGGGCGGGTGAGCAGTTCTTC. Protein product: CASSLVATSGGAGEQFF.

The chain uses TRBV6-2 or TRBV6-3 and TRBJ2-7; perhaps TRBD2 as D (6 bases). Looked up from germline, CDR1 is MNHEY and CDR2 is SVGEGT. The CDR3 length is 16 residues. The V and J ends lost 4 bases and 1 base respectively, with 17 bases between them. CDR3 loop: CASSSQWLALSYEQYF. The CDR3 DNA sequence: TGTGCCAGCAGTTCCCAGTGGCTAGCGTTGTCCTACGAGCAGTACTTC.

The V and J genes are TRBV5-1 and TRBJ1-1; 7 positions match TRBD1. CDR1 and CDR2 from the germline V gene are SGHRS and YFSETQ. J lost 6 bases, V lost 1 base, and 6 bases had no gene match. This CDR3 region has 14 residues. Here the CDR3 DNA reads TGCGCCAGCAGCTTGACCCAGACAGGGTCTGAAGCTTTCTTT. Translated, it gives CASSLTQTGSEAFF.

V and J are TRBV12-3 or TRBV12-4 and TRBJ1-1; D unresolved. Deletions cut 4 bases from V and 4 bases from J, with 4 bases between. There are 11 residues in the CDR3. CDR3: CASSSRTEAFF. CDR3 DNA: TGTGCCAGCAGTTCCCGCACTGAAGCTTTCTTT.

The rearrangement uses TRBV2 and TRBJ1-5, with D possibly being TRBD1 (6 bases). This CDR3 contains 14 residues. Germline-derived CDR1 and CDR2 are SNHLY and FYNNEI. V lost 4 bases and J 6 bases, leaving 13 bases between the germline ends. CDR3 loop: CASSGQGPGQPQHF. The CDR3 nucleotides read TGTGCCAGCAGTGGGCAGGGGCCGGGTCAGCCCCAGCATTTT. Variable domain in full (rest from reference TRBV2 and TRBJ1-5): EPEVTQTPSHQVTQMGQEVILRCVPISNHLYFYWYRQILGQKVEFLVSFYNNEISEKSEIFDDQFSVERPDGSNFTLKIRSTKLEDSAMYFCASSGQGPGQPQHFGDGTRLSIL.